The rows below give T cell receptor beta chains drawn from one sample of a study of blood T cell repertoires in COVID-19. Data came from immunoSEQ multiplex PCR; TCRdb stores just in-frame clones and leaves some out. The table lists about 150,000 clones, 87% of them singletons. The sequenced material came from peripheral blood. The receptors stem from a woman between 45 and 65 years old with acute or convalescent COVID-19. Each CDR3 is given with its conserved first and last residue. The D gene is left open where the match is weak. Clone size, where shown, is once, few, many, or a class for clones that have expanded.

size: .; V: TRBV5-1; D: TRBD2; J: TRBJ2-1; CDR3: CASSTSGSVDEQFF; DNA: TGCGCCAGCAGCACTAGCGGGAGTGTAGATGAGCAGTTCTTC
size: .; V: TRBV19; D: .; J: TRBJ1-2; CDR3: CASTLARDTSNYGYTF; DNA: TGTGCCAGTACCTTAGCCCGGGACACCTCTAACTATGGCTACACCTTC
size: .; V: TRBV24-1; D: .; J: TRBJ2-4; CDR3: CATSDSTGEVKNIQYF; DNA: TGTGCCACCAGTGATTCCACTGGGGAGGTCAAAAACATTCAGTACTTC
size: .; V: TRBV5-4; D: TRBD1; J: TRBJ2-5; CDR3: CASSLGGGQGETQYF; DNA: TGTGCCAGCAGCTTGGGGGGTGGACAGGGAGAGACCCAGTACTTC
size: .; V: TRBV10-3; D: .; J: TRBJ1-2; CDR3: CAISDGQGNGYTF; DNA: TGTGCCATCAGTGATGGCCAGGGGAATGGCTACACCTTC
size: once; V: TRBV6-6; D: TRBD2; J: TRBJ2-3; CDR3: CASSPSSGGGTDTQYF; DNA: TGTGCCAGCAGTCCCTCCTCCGGGGGGGGCACAGATACGCAGTATTTT
size: .; V: TRBV24-1; D: TRBD2; J: TRBJ2-3; CDR3: CATTASGRGTDTQYF; DNA: TGTGCCACCACGGCTAGCGGGAGAGGCACAGATACGCAGTATTTT
size: .; V: TRBV9; D: TRBD2; J: TRBJ2-3; CDR3: CASSARLAGGLSDTQYF; DNA: TGTGCCAGCAGCGCCAGACTAGCGGGGGGGTTATCTGATACGCAGTATTTT
size: .; V: TRBV9; D: TRBD1; J: TRBJ2-7; CDR3: CASSVAGQGPYEQYF; DNA: TGTGCCAGCAGCGTAGCGGGACAGGGGCCCTACGAGCAGTACTTC
size: once; V: TRBV11-2; D: TRBD1; J: TRBJ1-2; CDR3: CASSLDFGTGEYGYTF; DNA: TGTGCCAGCAGCTTAGATTTCGGGACAGGAGAGTATGGCTACACCTTC
size: .; V: TRBV3-1/TRBV3-2; D: .; J: TRBJ2-7; CDR3: CASSQVGIGHHEQYF; DNA: TGTGCCAGCAGCCAAGTAGGTATCGGACATCACGAGCAGTACTTC
size: .; V: TRBV27; D: .; J: TRBJ1-4; CDR3: CASSLLGPNEKLFF; DNA: TGTGCCAGCAGTCTCCTTGGCCCTAATGAAAAACTGTTTTTT
size: .; V: TRBV5-8; D: TRBD1; J: TRBJ2-3; CDR3: CASSRTGGPSTDTQYF; DNA: TGTGCCAGCAGCCGCACAGGGGGCCCAAGCACAGATACGCAGTATTTT
size: .; V: TRBV15; D: .; J: TRBJ1-1; CDR3: CATSAQVNTEAFF; DNA: TGTGCCACCAGCGCACAGGTTAACACTGAAGCTTTCTTT
size: .; V: TRBV19; D: TRBD1; J: TRBJ1-2; CDR3: CASSPQGALPNYGYTF; DNA: TGTGCCAGTAGTCCCCAGGGGGCCCTTCCTAACTATGGCTACACCTTC
size: .; V: TRBV5-1; D: .; J: TRBJ2-3; CDR3: CASSLDARRGADTQYF; DNA: TGCGCCAGCAGCTTGGACGCCAGGCGGGGAGCAGATACGCAGTATTTT
size: .; V: TRBV5-1; D: .; J: TRBJ2-3; CDR3: CASRIGPGGRSDTQYF; DNA: TGCGCCAGCAGAATAGGCCCAGGGGGGCGTTCAGATACGCAGTATTTT
size: .; V: TRBV7-9; D: .; J: TRBJ1-1; CDR3: CASSGWGGMNTEAFF; DNA: TGTGCCAGCAGCGGCTGGGGAGGGATGAACACTGAAGCTTTCTTT
size: .; V: TRBV6-5; D: TRBD2; J: TRBJ2-7; CDR3: CASTPGLGGAEQYF; DNA: TGTGCCAGCACCCCGGGACTAGGGGGGGCCGAGCAGTACTTC
size: .; V: TRBV19; D: .; J: TRBJ2-7; CDR3: CASSTRDGTYEQYF; DNA: TGTGCCAGTAGTACCCGGGACGGGACTTACGAGCAGTACTTC
size: .; V: TRBV19; D: .; J: TRBJ1-2; CDR3: CASSIDRTYGYTF; DNA: TGTGCCAGTAGTATAGACAGAACCTATGGCTACACCTTC
size: .; V: TRBV6-4; D: .; J: TRBJ1-5; CDR3: CASSERGRSNQPQHF; DNA: TGTGCCAGCAGTGAGCGGGGAAGGAGCAATCAGCCCCAGCATTTT
size: .; V: TRBV19; D: .; J: TRBJ2-1; CDR3: CASSIDQGGSYNEQFF; DNA: TGTGCCAGTAGTATAGATCAGGGGGGCTCCTACAATGAGCAGTTCTTC
size: .; V: TRBV7-9; D: TRBD1; J: TRBJ1-1; CDR3: CASSGRTGVTEAFF; DNA: TGTGCCAGCAGCGGCCGGACAGGGGTCACTGAAGCTTTCTTT
size: .; V: TRBV12-3/TRBV12-4; D: .; J: TRBJ1-1; CDR3: CASSGQLNTEAFF; DNA: TGTGCCAGCAGTGGACAATTGAACACTGAAGCTTTCTTT
size: .; V: TRBV7-3; D: TRBD1; J: TRBJ1-1; CDR3: CASSYTRGTEAFF; DNA: TGTGCCAGCAGCTACACCAGGGGGACTGAAGCTTTCTTT
size: .; V: TRBV19; D: .; J: TRBJ2-3; CDR3: CASSINARGTDTQYF; DNA: TGTGCCAGTAGTATTAATGCCAGGGGCACAGATACGCAGTATTTT
size: .; V: TRBV19; D: .; J: TRBJ2-7; CDR3: CASSNGMSYEQYF; DNA: TGTGCCAGTAGTAACGGGATGTCCTACGAGCAGTACTTC
size: .; V: TRBV19; D: .; J: TRBJ1-2; CDR3: CASSISQGKGYTF; DNA: TGTGCCAGTAGTATATCACAGGGTAAAGGCTACACCTTC
size: many; V: TRBV4-1; D: .; J: TRBJ1-3; CDR3: CASSQVDRNRGNTIYF; DNA: TGCGCCAGCAGCCAAGTAGACAGGAATCGTGGAAACACCATATATTTT
size: .; V: TRBV30; D: TRBD2; J: TRBJ2-7; CDR3: CARGGLAGTYEQYF; DNA: TGTGCCCGCGGAGGACTAGCGGGAACCTACGAGCAGTACTTC
size: few; V: TRBV5-1; D: TRBD2; J: TRBJ2-3; CDR3: CASSSGLAGASSTDTQYF; DNA: TGCGCCAGCAGCTCAGGACTAGCGGGAGCCTCATCCACAGATACGCAGTATTTT
size: .; V: TRBV9; D: TRBD2; J: TRBJ2-5; CDR3: CASSAVPRTSDETQYF; DNA: TGTGCCAGCAGCGCCGTCCCCCGGACTAGCGACGAGACCCAGTACTTC
size: .; V: TRBV10-1; D: .; J: TRBJ2-3; CDR3: CASSGPVRGHFFSTDTQYF; DNA: TGCGCCAGCAGCGGGCCTGTCCGAGGACACTTCTTTAGCACAGATACGCAGTATTTT
size: .; V: TRBV7-9; D: .; J: TRBJ2-3; CDR3: CASSPPTGDTQYF; DNA: TGTGCCAGCAGCCCCCCGACAGGAGATACGCAGTATTTT
size: .; V: TRBV3-1/TRBV3-2; D: .; J: TRBJ2-1; CDR3: CASSQERNEQFF; DNA: TGTGCCAGCAGCCAAGAGAGGAATGAGCAGTTCTTC
size: .; V: TRBV5-1; D: .; J: TRBJ2-7; CDR3: CASSLSAASYEQYF; DNA: TGCGCCAGCAGCTTGTCAGCGGCCTCCTACGAGCAGTACTTC
size: .; V: TRBV5-6; D: .; J: TRBJ2-7; CDR3: CASSLLRGEQYF; DNA: TGTGCCAGCAGCTTGTTAAGAGGCGAGCAGTACTTC
size: .; V: TRBV5-1; D: .; J: TRBJ1-1; CDR3: CASSLESSAEAFF; DNA: TGCGCCAGCAGCTTGGAAAGTTCTGCGGAAGCTTTCTTT
size: .; V: TRBV27; D: .; J: TRBJ1-3; CDR3: CASRSAALGNTIYF; DNA: TGTGCCAGCAGGTCCGCTGCGCTGGGAAACACCATATATTTT
size: .; V: TRBV21-1; D: .; J: TRBJ1-1; CDR3: CASNQKNSEGILSFCF; DNA: TGTGCCAGCAACCAAAAAAATTCCGAGGGAATCCTAAGCTTTTGTTTT
size: .; V: TRBV20-1; D: .; J: TRBJ2-3; CDR3: CSASGTDTQYF; DNA: TGCAGTGCTTCAGGGACAGATACGCAGTATTTT
size: .; V: TRBV19; D: .; J: TRBJ1-2; CDR3: CASTKQGYGYTF; DNA: TGTGCCAGTACCAAACAGGGATATGGCTACACCTTC
size: .; V: TRBV7-9; D: TRBD1; J: TRBJ1-4; CDR3: CASGETGYGEKLFF; DNA: TGTGCCAGCGGCGAGACAGGGTATGGCGAAAAACTGTTTTTT
size: .; V: TRBV5-6; D: TRBD1; J: TRBJ1-5; CDR3: CASSLTGVQPQHF; DNA: TGTGCCAGCAGCTTGACAGGGGTTCAGCCCCAGCATTTT
size: .; V: TRBV11-2; D: .; J: TRBJ1-5; CDR3: CASSLRLNGNQPQHF; DNA: TGTGCCAGCAGCTTACGGTTGAACGGCAATCAGCCCCAGCATTTT
size: .; V: TRBV5-6; D: TRBD1; J: TRBJ2-7; CDR3: CASSRGQGTYEQYF; DNA: TGTGCCAGCAGCAGGGGACAGGGCACCTACGAGCAGTACTTC
size: .; V: TRBV5-1; D: TRBD2; J: TRBJ2-3; CDR3: CASSLSSGGAQDTQYF; DNA: TGCGCCAGCAGCTTGTCGAGCGGGGGGGCGCAAGATACGCAGTATTTT
size: .; V: TRBV30; D: .; J: TRBJ1-2; CDR3: CAWSVQEAGVGYTF; DNA: TGTGCCTGGAGTGTACAGGAGGCAGGGGTTGGCTACACCTTC
size: .; V: TRBV4-2; D: .; J: TRBJ1-2; CDR3: CASSQDAAVSNYGYTF; DNA: TGTGCCAGCAGCCAAGATGCGGCGGTATCTAACTATGGCTACACCTTC
size: .; V: TRBV2; D: TRBD1; J: TRBJ2-7; CDR3: CASSADRGYYEQYF; DNA: TGTGCCAGCAGTGCGGACAGGGGGTACTACGAGCAGTACTTC
size: few; V: TRBV7-2; D: TRBD1; J: TRBJ1-5; CDR3: CASSWGTGVPFNQPQHF; DNA: TGTGCCAGCAGCTGGGGGACAGGGGTTCCTTTTAATCAGCCCCAGCATTTT
size: .; V: TRBV30; D: TRBD1; J: TRBJ1-4; CDR3: CAWRTGGLEKLFF; DNA: TGTGCCTGGCGGACAGGGGGCCTTGAAAAACTGTTTTTT
size: .; V: TRBV19; D: .; J: TRBJ1-2; CDR3: CASSIWDNGGSGYTF; DNA: TGTGCCAGTAGTATATGGGACAACGGGGGGTCTGGCTACACCTTC
size: .; V: TRBV5-1; D: .; J: TRBJ2-5; CDR3: CASSPESRETQYF; DNA: TGCGCCAGCAGTCCGGAGAGTCGGGAGACCCAGTACTTC